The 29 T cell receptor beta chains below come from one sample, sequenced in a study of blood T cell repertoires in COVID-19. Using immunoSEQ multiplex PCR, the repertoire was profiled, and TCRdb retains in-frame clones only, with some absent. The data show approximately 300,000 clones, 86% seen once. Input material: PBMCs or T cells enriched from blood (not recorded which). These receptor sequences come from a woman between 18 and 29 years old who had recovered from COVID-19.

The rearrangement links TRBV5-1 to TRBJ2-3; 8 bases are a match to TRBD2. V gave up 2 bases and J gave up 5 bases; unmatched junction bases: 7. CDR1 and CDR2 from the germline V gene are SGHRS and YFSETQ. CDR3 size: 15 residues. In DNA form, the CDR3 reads TGCGCCAGCAGCTTTAGCGGGACCGGGGGAGATACGCAGTATTTT. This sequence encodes CASSFSGTGGDTQYF. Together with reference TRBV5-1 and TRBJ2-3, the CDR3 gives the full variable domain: KAGVTQTPRYLIKTRGQQVTLSCSPISGHRSVSWYQQTPGQGLQFLFEYFSETQRNKGNFPGRFSGRQFSNSRSEMNVSTLELGDSALYLCASSFSGTGGDTQYFGPGTRLTVL.

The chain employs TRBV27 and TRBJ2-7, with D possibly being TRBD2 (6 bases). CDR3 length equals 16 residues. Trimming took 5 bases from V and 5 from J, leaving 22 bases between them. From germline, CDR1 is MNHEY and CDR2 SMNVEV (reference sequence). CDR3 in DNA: TGTGCCAGCAGTCCGATCATGACTAGAGGCATCCACGAGCAGTACTTC. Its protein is CASSPIMTRGIHEQYF.

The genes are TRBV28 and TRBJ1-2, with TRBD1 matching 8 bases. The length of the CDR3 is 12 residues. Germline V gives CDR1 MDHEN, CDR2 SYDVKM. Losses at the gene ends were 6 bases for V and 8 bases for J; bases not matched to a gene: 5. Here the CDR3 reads CASSRDRSGYTF. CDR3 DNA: TGTGCCAGCAGCCGGGACAGGAGCGGCTACACCTTC.

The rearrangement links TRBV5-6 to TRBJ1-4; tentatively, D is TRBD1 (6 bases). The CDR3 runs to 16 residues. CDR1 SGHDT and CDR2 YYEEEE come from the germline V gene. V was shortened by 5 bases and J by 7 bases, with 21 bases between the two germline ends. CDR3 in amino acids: CASRTWLSRGFEKLFF. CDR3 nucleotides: TGTGCCAGCAGAACTTGGCTAAGCAGGGGATTTGAAAAACTGTTTTTT. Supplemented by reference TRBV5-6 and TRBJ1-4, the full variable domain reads DAGVTQSPTHLIKTRGQQVTLRCSPKSGHDTVSWYQQALGQGPQFIFQYYEEEERQRGNFPDRFSGHQFPNYSSELNVNALLLGDSALYLCASRTWLSRGFEKLFFGSGTQLSVL.

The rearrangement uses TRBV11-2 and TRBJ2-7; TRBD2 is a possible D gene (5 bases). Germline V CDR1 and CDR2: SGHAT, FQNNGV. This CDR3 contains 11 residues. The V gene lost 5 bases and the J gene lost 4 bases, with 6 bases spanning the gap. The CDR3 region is CASSEGYEQYF. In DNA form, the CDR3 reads TGTGCCAGCAGCGAGGGATACGAGCAGTACTTC.

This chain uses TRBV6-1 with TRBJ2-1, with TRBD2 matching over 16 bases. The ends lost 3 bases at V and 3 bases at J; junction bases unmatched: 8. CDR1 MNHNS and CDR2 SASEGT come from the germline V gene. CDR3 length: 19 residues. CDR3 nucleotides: TGTGCCAGCAGTGAGGGACTAGCGGGAGGGAATACATACTACAATGAGCAGTTCTTC. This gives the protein CASSEGLAGGNTYYNEQFF.

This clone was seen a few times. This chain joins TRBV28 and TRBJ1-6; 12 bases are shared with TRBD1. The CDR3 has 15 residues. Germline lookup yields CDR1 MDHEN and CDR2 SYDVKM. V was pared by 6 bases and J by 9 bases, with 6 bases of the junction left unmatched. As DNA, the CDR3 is TGTGCCAGCAGACCCGGGACAGGGGGCGGTTCACCCCTCCACTTT. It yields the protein CASRPGTGGGSPLHF.

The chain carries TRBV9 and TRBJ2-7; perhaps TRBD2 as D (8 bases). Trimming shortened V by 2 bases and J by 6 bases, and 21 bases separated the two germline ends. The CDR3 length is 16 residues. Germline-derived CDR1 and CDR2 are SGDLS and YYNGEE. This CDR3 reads CASSVSGGQQTPEQYF. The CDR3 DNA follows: TGTGCCAGCAGCGTCAGCGGGGGACAGCAAACCCCCGAGCAGTACTTC. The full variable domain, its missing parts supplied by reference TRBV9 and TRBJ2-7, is DSGVTQTPKHLITATGQRVTLRCSPRSGDLSVYWYQQSLDQGLQFLIQYYNGEERAKGNILERFSAQQFPDLHSELNLSSLELGDSALYFCASSVSGGQQTPEQYFGPGTRLTVT.

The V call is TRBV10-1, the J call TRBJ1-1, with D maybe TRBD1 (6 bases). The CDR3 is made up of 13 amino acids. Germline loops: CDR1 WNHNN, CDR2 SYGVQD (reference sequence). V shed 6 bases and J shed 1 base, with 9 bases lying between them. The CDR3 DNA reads TGCGCCAGCAGGAAGGGGGAGAACACTGAAGCTTTCTTT. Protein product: CASRKGENTEAFF.

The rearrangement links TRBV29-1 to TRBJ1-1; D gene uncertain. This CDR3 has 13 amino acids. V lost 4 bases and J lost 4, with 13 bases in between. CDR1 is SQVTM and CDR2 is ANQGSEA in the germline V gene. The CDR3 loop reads CSVGGLRGTEAFF. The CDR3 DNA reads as TGCAGCGTTGGGGGTCTGCGGGGCACTGAAGCTTTCTTT.

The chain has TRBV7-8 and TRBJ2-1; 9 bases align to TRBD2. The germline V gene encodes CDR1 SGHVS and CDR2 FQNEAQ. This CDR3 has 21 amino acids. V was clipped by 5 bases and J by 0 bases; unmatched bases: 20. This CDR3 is CASSQGQTLGLAPSSYNEQFF. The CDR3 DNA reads TGTGCCAGCAGCCAGGGACAGACCCTAGGACTAGCGCCGAGCTCCTACAATGAGCAGTTCTTC.

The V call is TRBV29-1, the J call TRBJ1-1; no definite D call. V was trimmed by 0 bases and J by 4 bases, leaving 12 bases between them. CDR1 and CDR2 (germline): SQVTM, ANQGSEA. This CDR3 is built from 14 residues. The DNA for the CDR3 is TGCAGCGTTGAAGAAACTGGAGGGAGCACTGAAGCTTTCTTT. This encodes CSVEETGGSTEAFF.

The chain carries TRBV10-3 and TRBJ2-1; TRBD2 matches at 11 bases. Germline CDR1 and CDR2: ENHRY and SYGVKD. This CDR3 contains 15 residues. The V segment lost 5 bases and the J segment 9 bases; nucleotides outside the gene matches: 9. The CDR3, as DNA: TGTGCCATCAGTTTAGCGGGGGGGCAGGAAGGTGAGCAGTTCTTC. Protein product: CAISLAGGQEGEQFF.

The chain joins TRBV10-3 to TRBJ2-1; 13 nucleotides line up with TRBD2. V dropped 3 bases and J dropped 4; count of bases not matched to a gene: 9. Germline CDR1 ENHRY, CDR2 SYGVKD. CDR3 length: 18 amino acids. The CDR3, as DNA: TGTGCCATCAGTGACTGGACTAGCGGGGGACACGCGTACAATGAGCAGTTCTTC. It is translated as CAISDWTSGGHAYNEQFF.

DNA for the CDR3: TGTGCCAGCAGCGTCCGAGGGACAGCACAAGAGACCCAGTACTTC. It encodes CASSVRGTAQETQYF. The chain joins TRBV9 to TRBJ2-5; 7 bases map to TRBD1. Germline-derived CDR1 and CDR2 are SGDLS and YYNGEE. The CDR3 is 15 amino acids. V lost 2 bases, J lost 2 bases, and 6 bases stayed unmatched.

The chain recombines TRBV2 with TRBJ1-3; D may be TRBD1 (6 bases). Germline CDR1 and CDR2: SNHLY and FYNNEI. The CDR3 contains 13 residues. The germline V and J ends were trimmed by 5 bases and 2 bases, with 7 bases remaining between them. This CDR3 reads CASSWGPGNTIYF. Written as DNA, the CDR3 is TGTGCCAGCAGTTGGGGGCCTGGAAACACCATATATTTT.

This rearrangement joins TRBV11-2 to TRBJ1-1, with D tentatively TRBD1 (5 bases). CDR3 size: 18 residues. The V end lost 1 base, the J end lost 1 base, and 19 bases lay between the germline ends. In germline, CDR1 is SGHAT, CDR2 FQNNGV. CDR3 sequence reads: CASSLGFRGSGTNTEAFF. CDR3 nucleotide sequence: TGTGCCAGCAGCTTAGGTTTCCGGGGGAGTGGGACGAACACTGAAGCTTTCTTT. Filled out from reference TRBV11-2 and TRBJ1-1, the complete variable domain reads EAGVAQSPRYKIIEKRQSVAFWCNPISGHATLYWYQQILGQGPKLLIQFQNNGVVDDSQLPKDRFSAERLKGVDSTLKIQPAKLEDSAVYLCASSLGFRGSGTNTEAFFGQGTRLTVV.

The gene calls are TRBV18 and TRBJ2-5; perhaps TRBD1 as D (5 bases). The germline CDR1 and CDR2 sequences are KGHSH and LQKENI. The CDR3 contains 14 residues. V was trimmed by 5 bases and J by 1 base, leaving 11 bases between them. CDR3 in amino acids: CASSGARVQETQYF. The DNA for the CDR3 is TGTGCCAGCTCAGGGGCGAGAGTCCAAGAGACCCAGTACTTC.

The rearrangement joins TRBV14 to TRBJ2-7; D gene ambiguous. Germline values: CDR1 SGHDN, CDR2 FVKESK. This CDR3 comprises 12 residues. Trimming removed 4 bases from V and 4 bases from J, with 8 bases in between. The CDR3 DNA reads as TGTGCCAGCAGCCGTTCCCCTTACGAGCAGTACTTC. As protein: CASSRSPYEQYF.

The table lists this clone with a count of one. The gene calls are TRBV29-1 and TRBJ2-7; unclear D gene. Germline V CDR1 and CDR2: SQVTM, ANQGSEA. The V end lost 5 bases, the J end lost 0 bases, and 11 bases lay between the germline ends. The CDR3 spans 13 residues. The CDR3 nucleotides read TGCAGCGTTATTTACGAGAGCTCCTACGAGCAGTACTTC. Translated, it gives CSVIYESSYEQYF.

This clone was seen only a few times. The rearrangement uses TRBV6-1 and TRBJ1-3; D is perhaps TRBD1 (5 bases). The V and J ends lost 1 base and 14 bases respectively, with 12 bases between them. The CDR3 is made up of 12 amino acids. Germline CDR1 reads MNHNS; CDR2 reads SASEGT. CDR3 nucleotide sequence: TGTGCCAGCAGTGAAGGGGGGGGTCCGGTATATTTT. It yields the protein CASSEGGGPVYF.

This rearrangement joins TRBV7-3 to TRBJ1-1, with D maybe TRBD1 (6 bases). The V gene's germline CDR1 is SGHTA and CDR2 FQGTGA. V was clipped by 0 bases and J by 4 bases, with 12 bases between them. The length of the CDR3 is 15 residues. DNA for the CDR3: TGTGCCAGCAGCTTAACCGGGACACCTGGCACTGAAGCTTTCTTT. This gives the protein CASSLTGTPGTEAFF.

CDR3 sequence reads: CASSPGTSPHNEQFF. The CDR3 coding sequence is TGTGCCAGCAGCCCAGGGACTAGCCCTCACAATGAGCAGTTCTTC. The V gene is TRBV13, the J gene TRBJ2-1; TRBD2 aligns across 9 bases. CDR3 length equals 15 residues. Per germline, CDR1 PRHDT and CDR2 FYEKMQ (reference sequence). J lost 5 bases, V lost 5 bases, and 7 bases had no gene match.

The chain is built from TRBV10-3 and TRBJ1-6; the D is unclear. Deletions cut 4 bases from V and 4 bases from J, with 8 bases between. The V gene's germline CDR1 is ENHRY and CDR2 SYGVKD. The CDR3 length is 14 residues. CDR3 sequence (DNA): TGTGCCATCAGTGCCTCCCTTTATAATTCACCCCTCCACTTT. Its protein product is CAISASLYNSPLHF.

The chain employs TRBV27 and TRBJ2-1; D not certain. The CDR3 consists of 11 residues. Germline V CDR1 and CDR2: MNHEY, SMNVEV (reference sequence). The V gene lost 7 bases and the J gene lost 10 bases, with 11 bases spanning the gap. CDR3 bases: TGTGCCAGCAATACCCCAGGAGAGCAGTTCTTC. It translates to CASNTPGEQFF.

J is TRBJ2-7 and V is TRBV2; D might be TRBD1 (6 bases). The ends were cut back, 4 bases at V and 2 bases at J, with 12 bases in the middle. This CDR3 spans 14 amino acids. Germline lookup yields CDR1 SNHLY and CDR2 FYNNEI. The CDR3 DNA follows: TGTGCCAGCAGTGTGGACAGACATGCCTACGAGCAGTACTTC. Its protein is CASSVDRHAYEQYF.

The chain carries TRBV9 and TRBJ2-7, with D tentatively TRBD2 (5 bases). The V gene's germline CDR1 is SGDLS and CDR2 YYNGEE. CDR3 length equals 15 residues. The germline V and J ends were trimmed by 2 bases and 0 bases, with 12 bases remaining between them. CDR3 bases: TGTGCCAGCAGCGTGAGCGGTACTAACTCCTACGAGCAGTACTTC. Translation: CASSVSGTNSYEQYF. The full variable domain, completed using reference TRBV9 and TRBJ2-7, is DSGVTQTPKHLITATGQRVTLRCSPRSGDLSVYWYQQSLDQGLQFLIQYYNGEERAKGNILERFSAQQFPDLHSELNLSSLELGDSALYFCASSVSGTNSYEQYFGPGTRLTVT.

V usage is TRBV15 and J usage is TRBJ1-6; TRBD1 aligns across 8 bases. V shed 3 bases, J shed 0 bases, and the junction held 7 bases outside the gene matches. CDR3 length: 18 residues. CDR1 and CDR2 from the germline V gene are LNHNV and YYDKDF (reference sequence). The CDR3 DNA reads TGTGCCACCAGCAGGGGACAGGACCCGAGCTCCTATAATTCACCCCTCCACTTT. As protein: CATSRGQDPSSYNSPLHF.

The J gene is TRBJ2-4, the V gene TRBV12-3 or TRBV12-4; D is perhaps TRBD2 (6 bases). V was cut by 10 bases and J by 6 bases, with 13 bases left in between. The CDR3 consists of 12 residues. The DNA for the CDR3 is TGTGCCACCTGCGGGGCATCAAACATTCAGTACTTC. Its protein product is CATCGASNIQYF.